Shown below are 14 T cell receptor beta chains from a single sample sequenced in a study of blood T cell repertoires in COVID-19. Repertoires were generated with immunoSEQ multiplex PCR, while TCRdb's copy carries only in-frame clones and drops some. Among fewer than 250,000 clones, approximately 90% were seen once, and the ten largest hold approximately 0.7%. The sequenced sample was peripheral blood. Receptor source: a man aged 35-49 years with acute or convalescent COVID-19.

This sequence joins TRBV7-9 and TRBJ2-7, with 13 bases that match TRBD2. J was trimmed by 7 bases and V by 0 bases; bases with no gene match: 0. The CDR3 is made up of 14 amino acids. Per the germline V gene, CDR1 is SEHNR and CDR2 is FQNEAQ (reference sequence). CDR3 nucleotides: TGTGCCAGCAGCTTAGCGGGACTAGCGGGGGAGCAGTACTTC. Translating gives CASSLAGLAGEQYF.

DNA for the CDR3: TGTGCCAGCAGCTTAGTTGAGAGTTACACTGAAGCTTTCTTT. Its protein is CASSLVESYTEAFF. This chain connects TRBV11-1 to TRBJ1-1; D is unclear. The germline CDR1 and CDR2 sequences are SGHAT and FQDESV (reference sequence). The germline V and J ends were trimmed by 1 base and 3 bases, with 9 bases remaining between them. CDR3 length equals 14 residues.

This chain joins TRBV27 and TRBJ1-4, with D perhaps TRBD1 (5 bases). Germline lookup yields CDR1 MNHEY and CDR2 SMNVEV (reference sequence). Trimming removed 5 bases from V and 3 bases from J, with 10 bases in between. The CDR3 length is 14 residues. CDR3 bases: TGTGCCAGCAGTCTCAGGGAGGCTAATGAAAAACTGTTTTTT. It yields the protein CASSLREANEKLFF.

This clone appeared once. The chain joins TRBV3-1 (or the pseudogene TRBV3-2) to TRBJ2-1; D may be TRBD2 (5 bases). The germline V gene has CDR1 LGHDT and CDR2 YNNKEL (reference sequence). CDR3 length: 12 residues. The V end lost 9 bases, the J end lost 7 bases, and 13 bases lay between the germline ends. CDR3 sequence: CASTLEGNEQFF. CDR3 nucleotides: TGTGCCAGTACTCTTGAGGGAAATGAGCAGTTCTTC.

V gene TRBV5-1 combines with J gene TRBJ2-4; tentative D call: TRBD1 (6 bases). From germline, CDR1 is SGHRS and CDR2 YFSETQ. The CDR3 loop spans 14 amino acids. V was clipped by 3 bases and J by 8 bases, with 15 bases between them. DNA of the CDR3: TGCGCCAGCAGCTCAGGGGCTGAGGGATACATTCAGTACTTC. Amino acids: CASSSGAEGYIQYF.

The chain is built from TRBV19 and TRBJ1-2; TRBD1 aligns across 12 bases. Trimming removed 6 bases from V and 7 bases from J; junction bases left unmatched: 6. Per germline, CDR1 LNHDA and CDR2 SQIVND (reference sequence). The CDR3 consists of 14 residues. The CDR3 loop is CASRPGQGAGGYTF. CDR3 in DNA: TGTGCCAGTAGGCCGGGACAGGGGGCGGGTGGCTACACCTTC.

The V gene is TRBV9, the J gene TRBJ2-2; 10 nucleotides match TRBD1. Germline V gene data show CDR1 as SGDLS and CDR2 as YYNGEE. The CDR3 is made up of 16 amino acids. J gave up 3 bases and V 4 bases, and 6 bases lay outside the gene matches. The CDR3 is CASSWGQGSDTGELFF. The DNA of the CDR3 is TGTGCCAGCAGCTGGGGACAGGGGTCTGACACCGGGGAGCTGTTTTTT.

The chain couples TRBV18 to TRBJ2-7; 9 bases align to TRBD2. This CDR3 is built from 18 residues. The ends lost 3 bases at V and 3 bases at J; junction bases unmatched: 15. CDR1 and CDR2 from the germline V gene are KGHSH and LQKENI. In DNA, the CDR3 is TGTGCCAGCTCACCTTTCGATATCGGCGGGGGGGGTAACTACGAGCAGTACTTC. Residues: CASSPFDIGGGGNYEQYF.

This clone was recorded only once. CDR3 nucleotides: TGCGCCAGCAGTTTAACAGGGGGCTTTAATTCACCCCTCCACTTT. It is translated as CASSLTGGFNSPLHF. V gene TRBV5-1 combines with J gene TRBJ1-6; 9 nucleotides align to TRBD1. V lost 5 bases to trimming and J lost 6 bases; unmatched junction nucleotides: 6. Germline V lookup: CDR1 SGHRS, CDR2 YFSETQ. The CDR3 is 15 residues long.

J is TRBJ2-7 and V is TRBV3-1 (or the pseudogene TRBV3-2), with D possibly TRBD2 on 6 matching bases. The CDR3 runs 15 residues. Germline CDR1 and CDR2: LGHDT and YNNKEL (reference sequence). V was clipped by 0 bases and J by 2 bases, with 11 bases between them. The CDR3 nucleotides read TGTGCCAGCAGCCAAGAGGCGGGGAGCCCCTACGAGCAGTACTTC. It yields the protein CASSQEAGSPYEQYF.

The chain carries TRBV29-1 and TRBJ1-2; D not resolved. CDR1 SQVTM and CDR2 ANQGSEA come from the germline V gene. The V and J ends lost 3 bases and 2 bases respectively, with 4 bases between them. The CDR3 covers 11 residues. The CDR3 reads CSVEANYGYTF. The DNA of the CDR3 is TGCAGCGTTGAGGCAAACTATGGCTACACCTTC. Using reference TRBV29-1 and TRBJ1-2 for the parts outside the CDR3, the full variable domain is SAVISQKPSRDICQRGTSLTIQCQVDSQVTMMFWYRQQPGQSLTLIATANQGSEATYESGFVIDKFPISRPNLTFSTLTVSNMSPEDSSIYLCSVEANYGYTFGSGTRLTVV.

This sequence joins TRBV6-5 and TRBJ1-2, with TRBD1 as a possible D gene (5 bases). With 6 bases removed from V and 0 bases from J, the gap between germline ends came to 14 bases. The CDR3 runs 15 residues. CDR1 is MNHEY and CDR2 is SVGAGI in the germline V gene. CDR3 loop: CASRRGGEANYGYTF. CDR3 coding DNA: TGTGCCAGCAGACGGGGGGGGGAAGCTAACTATGGCTACACCTTC.

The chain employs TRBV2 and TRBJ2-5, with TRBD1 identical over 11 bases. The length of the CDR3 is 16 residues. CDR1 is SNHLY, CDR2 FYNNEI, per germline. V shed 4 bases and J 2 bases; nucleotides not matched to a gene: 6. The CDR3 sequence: CASSAIGTGGQETQYF. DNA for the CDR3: TGTGCCAGCAGTGCAATAGGGACAGGGGGACAAGAGACCCAGTACTTC.

The CDR3 sequence is CASSIDLESYEQYF. The CDR3 nucleotides are TGTGCCAGTAGTATAGATCTCGAGTCCTACGAGCAGTACTTC. The chain carries TRBV19 and TRBJ2-7; D is unclear. Germline values: CDR1 LNHDA, CDR2 SQIVND (reference sequence). This CDR3 has 14 amino acids. The ends were cut back, 0 bases at V and 1 base at J, with 7 bases in the middle.